This TCR beta chain was profiled in a study of neurological immune-mediated disorders. The cDNA was produced through 5'RACE with 10-nucleotide random UMIs. TCRdb reanalysed the 5' RACE reads using MiXCR and keeps one entry per CDR3 protein. The repertoire holds tens of thousands of distinct CDR3 sequences, with under 5% as singletons. There are many counts of this clonotype. No antigen is known for it. 2 million PBMCs stored at -80 C were the source of the unsorted libraries. This CDR3 region has 14 residues. Trimming cost V 4 bases and J 0 bases, with 10 bases left between them. Germline assignment: CDR1 SGHRS and CDR2 YFSETQ. Study-wide results and caveats: Private repertoires in all groups were suggested, as expanded clones shared no CDR3 amino acid sequences across subjects. In HTLV-1-associated myelopathy, TCR clonal expansion was greatest, and in multiple sclerosis it was least, below healthy controls.

This clonotype was sampled from a man aged 30-40 years with multiple sclerosis. Material for sequencing was PBMCs. The rearrangement joins TRBV5-1 to TRBJ1-1; TRBD1 might be the D (5 bases). The CDR3 loop reads CASSGTQVNTEAFF. The CDR3 region has the DNA TGCGCCAGCAGCGGAACACAGGTGAACACTGAAGCTTTCTTT.